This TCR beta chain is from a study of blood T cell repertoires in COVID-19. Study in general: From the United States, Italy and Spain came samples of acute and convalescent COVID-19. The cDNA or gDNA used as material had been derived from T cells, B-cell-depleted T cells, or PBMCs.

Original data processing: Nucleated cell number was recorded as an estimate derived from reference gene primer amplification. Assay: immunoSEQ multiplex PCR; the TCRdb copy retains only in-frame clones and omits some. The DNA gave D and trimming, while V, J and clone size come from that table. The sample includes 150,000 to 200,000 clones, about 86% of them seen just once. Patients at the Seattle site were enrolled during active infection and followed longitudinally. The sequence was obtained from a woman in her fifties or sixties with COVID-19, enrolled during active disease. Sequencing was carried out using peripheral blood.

As DNA, the CDR3 is TGTGCCTGGAGGACAGGGAGGACTGAAGCTTTCTTT. Translating it yields CAWRTGRTEAFF. The V call is TRBV30, the J call TRBJ1-1, with 7 bases aligning to TRBD1. CDR1 is GTSNPN, CDR2 SVGIG, per germline (reference sequence). The CDR3 length is 12 residues. The V and J ends lost 3 bases and 5 bases, in that order; junction bases with no gene match: 3. The full variable domain, its missing parts supplied by reference TRBV30 and TRBJ1-1, is SQTIHQWPATLVQPVGSPLSLECTVEGTSNPNLYWYRQAAGRGLQLLFYSVGIGQISSEVPQNLSASRPQDRQFILSSKKLLLSDSGFYLCAWRTGRTEAFFGQGTRLTVV.